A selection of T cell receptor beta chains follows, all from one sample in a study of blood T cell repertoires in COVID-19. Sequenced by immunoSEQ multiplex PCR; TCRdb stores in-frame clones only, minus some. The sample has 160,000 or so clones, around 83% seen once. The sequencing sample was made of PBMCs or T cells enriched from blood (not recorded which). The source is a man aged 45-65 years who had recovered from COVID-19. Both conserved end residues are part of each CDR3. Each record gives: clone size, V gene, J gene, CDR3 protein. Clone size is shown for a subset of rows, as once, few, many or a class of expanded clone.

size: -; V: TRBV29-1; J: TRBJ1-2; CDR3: CSVEVRQGNVLDGSYTF
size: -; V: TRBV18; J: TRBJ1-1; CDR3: CASSPTRDRTTEAFF
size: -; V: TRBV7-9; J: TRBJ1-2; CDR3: CASSLEQNYGYTF
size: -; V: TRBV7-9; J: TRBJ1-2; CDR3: CASSLETGEGGYTF
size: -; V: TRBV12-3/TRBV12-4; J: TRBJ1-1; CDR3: CASSRGGGTEAFF
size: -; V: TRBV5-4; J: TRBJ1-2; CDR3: CASSSGTGGEGFGYTF
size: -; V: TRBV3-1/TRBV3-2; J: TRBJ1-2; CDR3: CASSPGGTIGGYTF
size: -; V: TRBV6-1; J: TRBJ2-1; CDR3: CASSEARRDEQFF
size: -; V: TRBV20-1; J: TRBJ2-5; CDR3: CSASATNQYF
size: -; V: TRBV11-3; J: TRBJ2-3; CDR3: CASSKGTSGGLVTDTQYF
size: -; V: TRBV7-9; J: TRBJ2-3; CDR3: CASSSDRGRTSTDTQYF
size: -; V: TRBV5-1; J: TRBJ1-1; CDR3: CASSSTGGGTEAFF
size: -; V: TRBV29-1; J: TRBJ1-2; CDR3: CSATAGYITNYGYTF
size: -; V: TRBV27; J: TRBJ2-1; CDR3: CASSLASGYNSYNEQFF
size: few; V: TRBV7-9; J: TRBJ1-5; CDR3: CASSLAGHDNQPQHF
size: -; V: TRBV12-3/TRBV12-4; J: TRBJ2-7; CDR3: CASSSQVYEQYF
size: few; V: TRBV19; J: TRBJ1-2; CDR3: CASRTVTGYGYTF
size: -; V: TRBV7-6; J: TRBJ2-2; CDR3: CASSYLLGESNTGELFF
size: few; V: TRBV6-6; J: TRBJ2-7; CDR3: CASSSGTGRYEQYF
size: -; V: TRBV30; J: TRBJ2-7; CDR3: CAWNFGSGGNSHEQYF
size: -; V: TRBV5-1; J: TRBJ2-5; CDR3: CASRAVQGRHETQYF
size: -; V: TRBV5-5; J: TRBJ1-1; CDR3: CASSLLQMGTEAFF
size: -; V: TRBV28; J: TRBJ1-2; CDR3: CASSNWTGYGYTF